These T cell receptor beta chains were read from a single sample in a study of blood T cell repertoires in COVID-19. Profiled with immunoSEQ multiplex PCR; TCRdb holds only in-frame clones, not every one. The sample shows tens of thousands of clones, approximately 90% of them seen only once. Sequencing was performed on peripheral blood. The receptors come from an elderly man with acute or convalescent COVID-19. Each CDR3 is given with its conserved first and last residue. The D gene is left open where the match is weak. A clone size is listed for some rows: how often the clone was seen (once, few, many), or a class if it is expanded.

>TRBJ2-5|TRBV11-2|TRBD2|once
CASSLGLAGGRVETQYF
TGTGCCAGCAGCTTAGGACTAGCGGGGGGGCGGGTGGAGACCCAGTACTTC
>TRBJ1-2|TRBV10-3|.|.
CAITIYGYTF
TGTGCCATCACCATCTATGGCTACACCTTC
>TRBJ2-7|TRBV15|.|.
CATSRVVGATTSYEQYF
TGTGCCACCAGCAGAGTGGTGGGGGCGACTACCTCCTACGAGCAGTACTTC
>TRBJ1-4|TRBV27|TRBD1|.
CASHRTGTNEKLFF
TGTGCGAGCCACCGGACAGGGACTAATGAAAAACTGTTTTTT
>TRBJ2-7|TRBV4-1|TRBD1|.
CASSHQHGQGAAGEQYF
TGCGCCAGCAGCCACCAACATGGACAGGGGGCAGCAGGCGAGCAGTACTTC
>TRBJ2-4|TRBV20-1|.|.
CSARNANIQYF
TGCAGTGCTAGAAACGCGAACATTCAGTACTTC
>TRBJ2-5|TRBV2|.|.
CASSEAQETQYF
TGTGCCAGCAGTGAAGCGCAGGAGACCCAGTACTTC
>TRBJ1-5|TRBV6-2/TRBV6-3|.|.
CASSYSSQPPVGHF
TGTGCCAGCAGTTACTCTTCCCAACCGCCGGTCGGGCATTTT
>TRBJ1-6|TRBV5-1|.|.
CASSPQGRENSPLHF
TGCGCCAGCAGCCCACAGGGTAGGGAGAATTCACCCCTCCACTTT
>TRBJ2-3|TRBV19|.|.
CASSMLGARTDTQYF
TGTGCCAGTAGTATGTTGGGGGCCCGCACAGATACGCAGTATTTT
>TRBJ1-2|TRBV30|.|.
CAWSTGPGKGYTF
TGTGCCTGGAGTACAGGGCCCGGGAAGGGCTACACCTTC
>TRBJ2-5|TRBV7-6|TRBD2|.
CASSLAGGVFQETQYF
TGTGCCAGCAGCTTAGCGGGAGGGGTCTTCCAAGAGACCCAGTACTTC
>TRBJ2-5|TRBV11-3|.|.
CASSFAGGVETQYF
TGTGCCAGCAGCTTTGCGGGTGGAGTGGAGACCCAGTACTTC
>TRBJ2-5|TRBV7-9|TRBD2|.
CASSLGTSEETQYF
TGTGCCAGCAGCTTAGGGACTAGCGAGGAGACCCAGTACTTC
>TRBJ2-5|TRBV11-2|TRBD2|.
CASSLVAGASGGPETQYF
TGTGCCAGCAGCTTAGTAGCTGGGGCTAGCGGGGGCCCGGAGACCCAGTACTTC
>TRBJ1-1|TRBV21-1|.|.
CASSKRGEGTAVDDTEAFF
TGTGCCAGCAGCAAAAGGGGGGAAGGGACAGCCGTGGATGACACTGAAGCTTTCTTT
>TRBJ2-1|TRBV11-3|TRBD1|once
CASSSRGKNDEQFF
TGTGCCAGCAGCTCCAGGGGGAAGAACGATGAGCAGTTCTTC
>TRBJ2-5|TRBV20-1|.|once
CSAPVGETQYF
TGCAGTGCCCCTGTCGGGGAGACCCAGTACTTC
>TRBJ2-7|TRBV6-2/TRBV6-3|TRBD1|.
CASSLLQGRTYEQYF
TGTGCCAGCAGTCTATTACAGGGGCGGACCTACGAGCAGTACTTC
>TRBJ2-2|TRBV10-2|TRBD1|.
CASSDFGTGRGELFF
TGCGCCAGCAGTGACTTCGGGACAGGGAGGGGGGAGCTGTTTTTT
>TRBJ2-7|TRBV7-2|.|.
CASSLVRGSGEQYF
TGTGCCAGCAGCTTAGTTAGGGGTTCCGGCGAGCAGTACTTC
>TRBJ1-1|TRBV18|.|.
CASSQGSGVNTEAFF
TGTGCCAGCTCACAGGGCAGCGGGGTCAACACTGAAGCTTTCTTT
>TRBJ1-1|TRBV29-1|TRBD1|.
CSVTGGNTEAFF
TGCAGCGTAACAGGGGGGAACACTGAAGCTTTCTTT
>TRBJ1-2|TRBV19|.|once
CASSIPGHRAAGYTF
TGTGCCAGTAGTATACCGGGACACCGGGCGGCTGGCTACACCTTC
>TRBJ2-1|TRBV7-8|TRBD2|once
CASSLGGPLASGNEQFF
TGTGCCAGCAGCTTAGGGGGCCCACTAGCGAGCGGCAATGAGCAGTTCTTC
>TRBJ2-7|TRBV5-1|TRBD2|.
CASSLGGTSPYEQYF
TGCGCCAGCAGCTTGGGGGGGACTAGCCCCTACGAGCAGTACTTC
>TRBJ2-1|TRBV12-3/TRBV12-4|TRBD1|.
CASSPDRGNEQFF
TGTGCCAGCAGCCCCGACAGGGGGAATGAGCAGTTCTTC
>TRBJ2-1|TRBV5-1|TRBD1|.
CASSRQGGSNEQFF
TGCGCCAGCAGCCGACAGGGTGGATCCAATGAGCAGTTCTTC
>TRBJ1-2|TRBV27|TRBD1|.
CASSSTNRGNYGYTF
TGTGCCAGCTCATCTACGAACAGGGGTAACTATGGCTACACCTTC
>TRBJ1-4|TRBV28|.|.
CASSSPAGPYNEKLFF
TGTGCCAGCAGCTCACCCGCGGGACCGTACAATGAAAAACTGTTTTTT
>TRBJ2-5|TRBV7-3|TRBD2|.
CASSSSGGSQETQYF
TGTGCCAGCAGCTCTAGCGGGGGGTCCCAAGAGACCCAGTACTTC
>TRBJ2-2|TRBV9|.|.
CASSPYWGRGTGELFF
TGTGCCAGCAGCCCCTACTGGGGGCGAGGAACCGGGGAGCTGTTTTTT
>TRBJ1-2|TRBV4-1|.|.
CASSQGPFSGGYTF
TGCGCCAGCAGCCAAGGCCCGTTTTCGGGAGGCTACACCTTC
>TRBJ1-2|TRBV29-1|TRBD1|.
CSVGGQGLNYGYTF
TGCAGCGTTGGGGGACAGGGTCTGAACTATGGCTACACCTTC
>TRBJ1-5|TRBV7-2|TRBD1|.
CASSSGTGAQGPQHF
TGTGCCAGCAGCTCGGGGACAGGGGCTCAGGGGCCCCAGCATTTT
>TRBJ2-7|TRBV5-4|TRBD1|.
CASSSSSGGHYEQYF
TGTGCCAGCAGCTCCTCTTCAGGGGGACACTACGAGCAGTACTTC
>TRBJ2-3|TRBV30|.|.
CAWSVQGRSTDTQYF
TGTGCCTGGAGTGTACAGGGCCGCAGCACAGATACGCAGTATTTT
>TRBJ1-1|TRBV4-1|.|.
CASSPRQDTEAFF
TGCGCCAGCAGCCCCCGACAGGACACTGAAGCTTTCTTT
>TRBJ1-1|TRBV6-5|TRBD1|.
CASSDYLDREAFF
TGTGCCAGCAGCGACTACTTGGACAGGGAAGCTTTCTTT
>TRBJ2-1|TRBV15|.|.
CATSRERSLSYNEQFF
TGTGCCACCAGCAGAGAGCGGTCCTTATCCTACAATGAGCAGTTCTTC
>TRBJ1-1|TRBV7-2|.|.
CASSLVHLNTEAFF
TGTGCCAGCAGCTTAGTACACCTGAACACTGAAGCTTTCTTT
>TRBJ2-1|TRBV29-1|TRBD2|once
CSVEPKGLAGSYNEQFF
TGCAGCGTTGAACCAAAGGGTCTAGCGGGGTCGTACAATGAGCAGTTCTTC
>TRBJ1-4|TRBV3-1/TRBV3-2|.|once
CASSIGVTNEKLFF
TGTGCCAGCAGCATAGGGGTGACTAATGAAAAACTGTTTTTT
>TRBJ2-7|TRBV6-5|.|.
CASSPPGLGYEQYF
TGTGCCAGCAGTCCCCCGGGACTGGGCTACGAGCAGTACTTC
>TRBJ1-3|TRBV25-1|.|.
CASSERRSSGNTIYF
TGTGCCAGCAGTGAGCGCCGGAGCTCTGGAAACACCATATATTTT
>TRBJ1-1|TRBV4-1|TRBD1|few
CASSQLQGALNTEAFF
TGCGCCAGCAGCCAACTGCAGGGGGCGCTGAACACTGAAGCTTTCTTT
>TRBJ1-6|TRBV5-5|.|.
CASSDHPGVNSPLHF
TGTGCCAGCAGCGATCACCCCGGGGTTAATTCACCCCTCCACTTT
>TRBJ2-5|TRBV11-2|.|.
CASSLAAAGALETQYF
TGTGCCAGCAGCTTAGCTGCCGCGGGGGCGTTAGAGACCCAGTACTTC